These T cell receptor beta chains were read from a single sample in a study of OX40 agonist ivuxolimab in advanced cancers. Sequenced by immunoSEQ multiplex PCR; TCRdb stores in-frame clones only, minus some. The table shows 75,000 to 95,000 clones, with more than 80% occurring only once. The source material was CD4+ or CD8+ T cells sorted from blood, sampled in a trial of the OX40 agonist ivuxolimab. The source is an adult with an advanced solid tumor such as melanoma, head and neck, liver or kidney cancer. CDR3s include the opening cysteine and the closing phenylalanine or tryptophan. The order of the fields is D gene, V gene, clone size, CDR3 length, J gene, CDR3 protein, CDR3 DNA. A D gene is named only where the DNA matches it firmly. The listing skips clone size in some rows; elsewhere it reads once, few, many or a size class.

>TRBD1|TRBV9|NA|14|TRBJ2-1
CASSVGTAYNEQFF
TGTGCCAGCAGCGTGGGGACAGCTTACAATGAGCAGTTCTTC
>TRBD1|TRBV6-1|NA|15|TRBJ1-5
CASRMDRGILQPQHF
TGTGCCAGCAGGATGGACAGGGGAATTCTACAGCCCCAGCATTTT
>TRBD1|TRBV5-6|NA|13|TRBJ1-4
CASSLRDSEKLFF
TGTGCCAGCAGCTTGCGGGACAGCGAAAAACTGTTTTTT
>TRBD1|TRBV5-1|NA|14|TRBJ2-1
CASSNRDRWNEQFF
TGCGCCAGCTCAAACCGGGACAGGTGGAATGAGCAGTTCTTC
>TRBD1|TRBV2|NA|15|TRBJ2-3
CASSLDRGVTDTQYF
TGTGCCAGCAGTTTAGACAGGGGAGTTACAGATACGCAGTATTTT
>TRBD2|TRBV28|NA|14|TRBJ2-7
CASSNGLAGYEQYF
TGTGCCAGCAGCAATGGACTAGCGGGATACGAGCAGTACTTC
>NA|TRBV5-6|few|16|TRBJ2-5
CASSLNGGPIQETQYF
TGTGCCAGCAGCTTGAACGGGGGGCCAATTCAAGAGACCCAGTACTTC
>TRBD2|TRBV7-2|few|16|TRBJ2-5
CASSPQGLAGGETQYF
TGTGCCAGCAGCCCCCAGGGACTAGCGGGAGGGGAGACCCAGTACTTC
>TRBD2|TRBV6-6|NA|15|TRBJ2-7
CASSPLGGTSYEQYF
TGTGCCAGCAGCCCCTTGGGGGGGACCTCCTACGAGCAGTACTTC
>NA|TRBV5-8|once|13|TRBJ2-7
CASSLTGPYEQYF
TGTGCCAGCAGCTTGACTGGCCCCTACGAGCAGTACTTC
>NA|TRBV6-5|NA|14|TRBJ1-1
CASSYSGKNTEAFF
TGTGCCAGCAGTTACTCCGGCAAGAACACTGAAGCTTTCTTT
>NA|TRBV6-6|few|16|TRBJ1-3
CASSPLRPSVGNTIYF
TGTGCCAGCAGTCCACTTAGGCCCTCGGTAGGAAACACCATATATTTT
>NA|TRBV29-1|NA|14|TRBJ2-7
CSVVRGGGIYEQYF
TGCAGCGTTGTCAGGGGAGGGGGTATCTACGAGCAGTACTTC
>NA|TRBV6-5|NA|13|TRBJ1-2
CASSSPFLYGYTF
TGTGCCAGCAGTTCACCGTTTCTCTATGGCTACACCTTC
>TRBD1|TRBV27|NA|15|TRBJ2-7
CASSLSGQVFYEQYF
TGTGCCAGCAGTTTATCGGGACAGGTCTTCTACGAGCAGTACTTC
>TRBD1|TRBV13|NA|18|TRBJ2-7
CASSRRIAGGSSHREQYF
TGTGCCAGCAGCCGCAGGATCGCAGGGGGCTCGTCGCATCGAGAGCAGTACTTC
>TRBD2|TRBV7-3|NA|15|TRBJ2-7
CASSLSAAGAGEQYF
TGTGCCAGCAGCTTAAGTGCAGCGGGAGCGGGGGAGCAGTACTTC
>NA|TRBV4-2|NA|13|TRBJ2-5
CASSQDAEETQYF
TGTGCCAGCAGCCAGGACGCGGAGGAGACCCAGTACTTC
>NA|TRBV18|NA|14|TRBJ1-3
CASSQGHTGNTIYF
TGTGCCAGCTCCCAGGGACATACTGGAAACACCATATATTTT
>TRBD1|TRBV11-3|NA|15|TRBJ2-1
CASSLGQGDYNEQFF
TGTGCCAGCAGCCTGGGACAGGGTGACTACAATGAGCAGTTCTTC
>NA|TRBV4-2|few|14|TRBJ2-2
CASSPRTNTGELFF
TGTGCCAGCAGCCCAAGGACCAACACCGGGGAGCTGTTTTTT
>NA|TRBV4-1|NA|13|TRBJ1-1
CASSQPGNPVAFF
TGCGCCAGCAGCCAACCCGGGAACCCGGTGGCTTTCTTT
>NA|TRBV7-2|NA|14|TRBJ2-1
CASAVAGTINEQFF
TGTGCCAGCGCCGTGGCAGGGACGATCAATGAGCAGTTCTTC
>TRBD2|TRBV9|NA|16|TRBJ2-1
CASSFRTSGTANEQFF
TGTGCCAGCAGCTTTAGGACTAGCGGGACGGCCAATGAGCAGTTCTTC
>TRBD2|TRBV10-3|NA|16|TRBJ2-3
CATRPGLAGGTDTQYF
TGTGCCACCAGACCGGGACTAGCGGGGGGTACAGATACGCAGTATTTT
>TRBD2|TRBV29-1|NA|13|TRBJ2-1
CSVEVAGYNEQFF
TGCAGCGTTGAAGTAGCGGGGTACAATGAGCAGTTCTTC
>NA|TRBV10-3|NA|14|TRBJ2-7
CAISQDGSSYEQYF
TGTGCCATCAGCCAGGACGGGAGCTCCTACGAGCAGTACTTC
>TRBD1|TRBV6-5|NA|14|TRBJ2-7
CASRVGTGLYEQYF
TGTGCCAGCAGAGTTGGGACAGGGTTGTACGAGCAGTACTTC
>TRBD1|TRBV2|NA|14|TRBJ1-1
CASRGLGTGAEAFF
TGTGCCAGCAGGGGTCTGGGGACAGGGGCTGAAGCTTTCTTT
>TRBD1|TRBV28|NA|14|TRBJ1-2
CASSSTGTAYGYTF
TGTGCCAGCAGTTCCACCGGGACAGCCTATGGCTACACCTTC
>NA|TRBV19|NA|13|TRBJ2-7
CASSLAFIYEQYF
TGTGCCAGTAGTTTGGCCTTTATCTACGAGCAGTACTTC
>TRBD2|TRBV27|NA|16|TRBJ2-2
CASRRLADQNTGELFF
TGTGCCAGCAGGCGACTAGCGGATCAGAACACCGGGGAGCTGTTTTTT
>NA|TRBV28|NA|13|TRBJ1-2
CASGERAGYGYTF
TGTGCCAGCGGGGAACGAGCCGGCTATGGCTACACCTTC
>NA|TRBV5-1|NA|13|TRBJ2-4
CASSPGPQNIQYF
TGCGCCAGCAGCCCCGGACCCCAAAACATTCAGTACTTC
>NA|TRBV6-6|NA|12|TRBJ1-4
CASSPASVALFF
TGTGCCAGCAGCCCGGCGTCCGTTGCACTGTTTTTT
>TRBD2|TRBV10-3|NA|17|TRBJ2-1
CAISERVGLAGSDEQFF
TGTGCCATCAGTGAGCGAGTAGGGCTAGCGGGTTCCGATGAGCAGTTCTTC
>NA|TRBV19|NA|13|TRBJ2-7
CASSIADSYEQYF
TGTGCCAGTAGTATAGCGGACAGCTACGAGCAGTACTTC
>NA|TRBV6-1|NA|13|TRBJ1-3
CASRTHSGNTIYF
TGTGCCAGCAGAACTCACTCTGGAAACACCATATATTTT
>NA|TRBV5-4|NA|13|TRBJ2-1
CASRPQVLDEQFF
TGTGCCAGCAGGCCACAGGTGCTCGATGAGCAGTTCTTC
>NA|TRBV23-1|NA|14|TRBJ2-7
CASSRPQDSYEQYF
TGCGCCAGCAGTCGACCGCAGGATTCCTACGAGCAGTACTTC
>TRBD1|TRBV6-5|NA|15|TRBJ2-7
CASSYIGTGSYEQYF
TGTGCCAGCAGTTACATCGGGACAGGGTCCTACGAGCAGTACTTC
>NA|TRBV5-6|NA|13|TRBJ2-7
CASSLTAFYEQYF
TGTGCCAGCAGCTTGACAGCGTTCTACGAGCAGTACTTC
>NA|TRBV6-6|NA|13|TRBJ1-1
CASSIDPISEAFF
TGTGCCAGCAGTATAGACCCTATCTCTGAAGCTTTCTTT
>TRBD2|TRBV29-1|NA|13|TRBJ2-1
CSGGLAGDGEQFF
TGCAGCGGGGGACTAGCGGGGGATGGTGAGCAGTTCTTC